This T cell receptor beta chain was recorded in a study of blood T cell repertoires in COVID-19. Study in general: The origin of the acute and convalescent COVID-19 samples was the United States, Italy and Spain. T cells, B-cell-depleted T cells, or PBMCs supplied cDNA or gDNA.

In the original processing: Counts of nucleated cells, estimated from reference gene primer amplification, were obtained. TCRdb's table, derived via immunoSEQ multiplex PCR, lists solely in-frame clones and lacks some. That table furnishes V, J and clone size, whereas the DNA furnished D and trimming. The data contain 86,000 or so clones, 79% of them seen just once; the ten biggest clones take up approximately 10%. This CDR3 spans 14 amino acids. Per germline, CDR1 SQVTM and CDR2 ANQGSEA. V shed 8 bases and J shed 2 bases, with 17 bases lying between them. V usage is TRBV29-1 and J usage is TRBJ2-3; TRBD1 is a possible D gene (5 bases). The receptor's source is a man in his 70s with acute or convalescent COVID-19. Input material: peripheral blood. For the CDR3, the DNA is TGCAGCCTTACGACCAGGGCTAACACAGATACGCAGTATTTT. Protein sequence: CSLTTRANTDTQYF.